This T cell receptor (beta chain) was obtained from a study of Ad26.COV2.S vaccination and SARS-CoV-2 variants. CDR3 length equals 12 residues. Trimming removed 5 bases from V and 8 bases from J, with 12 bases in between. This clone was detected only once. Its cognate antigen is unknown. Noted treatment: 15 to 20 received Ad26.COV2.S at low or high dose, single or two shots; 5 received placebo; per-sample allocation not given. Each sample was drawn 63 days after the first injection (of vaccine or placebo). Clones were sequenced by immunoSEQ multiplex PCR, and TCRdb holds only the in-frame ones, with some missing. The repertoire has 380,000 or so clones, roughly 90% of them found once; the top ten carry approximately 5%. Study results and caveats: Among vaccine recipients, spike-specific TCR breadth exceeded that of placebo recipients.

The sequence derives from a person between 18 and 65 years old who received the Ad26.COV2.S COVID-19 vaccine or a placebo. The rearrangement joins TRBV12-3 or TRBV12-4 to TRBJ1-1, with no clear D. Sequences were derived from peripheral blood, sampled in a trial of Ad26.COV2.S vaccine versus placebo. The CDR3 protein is CASSPRTTEAFF. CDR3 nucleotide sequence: TGTGCCAGCAGTCCCCGGACGACCGAAGCTTTCTTT.